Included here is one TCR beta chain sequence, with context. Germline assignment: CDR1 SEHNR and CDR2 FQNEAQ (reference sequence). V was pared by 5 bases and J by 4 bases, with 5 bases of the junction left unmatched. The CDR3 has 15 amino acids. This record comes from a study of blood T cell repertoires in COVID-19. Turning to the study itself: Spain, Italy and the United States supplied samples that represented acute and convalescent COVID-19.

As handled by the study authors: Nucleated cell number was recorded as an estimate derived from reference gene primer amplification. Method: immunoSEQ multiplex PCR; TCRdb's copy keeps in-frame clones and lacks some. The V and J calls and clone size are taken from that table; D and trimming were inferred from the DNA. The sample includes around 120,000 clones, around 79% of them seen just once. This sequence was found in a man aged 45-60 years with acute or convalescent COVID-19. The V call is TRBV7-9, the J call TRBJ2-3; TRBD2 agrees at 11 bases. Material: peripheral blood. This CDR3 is CASSGLAGGPDTQYF. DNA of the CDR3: TGTGCCAGCAGCGGTTTAGCGGGGGGGCCAGATACGCAGTATTTT.